This TCR beta chain was identified in a study of shared clonotypes between healthy human individuals. About this clone: Its antigen is still unknown.

Points from the study as a whole: The sampled material consisted only of blood, and tissue repertoires are likely to differ.

The test was conducted at deep level. Under the authors' procedure: Because ImmunoSEQ provided only junction sequences with no quality scores, the filtering differed. Sequencing used immunoSEQ multiplex PCR; TCRdb keeps in-frame clones, though not all of them. Clonal size and the V and J genes are those of that table, whereas D and trimming came from the DNA. The sample has 400,000 to 500,000 clones; roughly four fifths are singletons. Genomic DNA came from 100 million or so PBMCs in unsorted samples. From germline, CDR1 is LNHNV and CDR2 YYDKDF (reference sequence). The CDR3 has 15 residues. V lost 0 bases and J lost 8, with 13 bases in between.

The source is a woman aged 40 to 50 in good health. Some clones in this sample may be carry-over from other donors' samples. The chain recombines TRBV15 with TRBJ1-4, with D uncertain. Sequenced: PBMCs. CDR3 nucleotides: TGTGCCACCAGCAGAGATAGGGTTTTCAGGGAAAAACTGTTTTTT. Translating gives CATSRDRVFREKLFF.